The rows below give T cell receptor beta chains drawn from one sample of a study of cytomegalovirus exposure and HLA in healthy donors. Repertoires were generated with immunoSEQ multiplex PCR, while TCRdb's copy carries only in-frame clones and drops some. The sample consists of 280,000 or so clones, about 87% of them appearing once. Source material: PBMCs. The receptors derive from a woman younger than 35 in good health and CMV-seronegative. Both conserved end residues are part of each CDR3. D genes are given only for firm matches. Expanded clones are given a class, and other clones once, few, many or no size at all.

clone size,J gene,D gene,V gene,CDR3 DNA,CDR3 protein
once,TRBJ2-7,TRBD2,TRBV6-5,TGTGCCAGCAGAGCCAATAAGCGGGGGGGCTGGGAGCAGTACTTC,CASRANKRGGWEQYF
.,TRBJ2-1,TRBD2,TRBV7-6,TGTGCCAGCAGCTTAACTAGCGGGGGAACCATTAACAATGAGCAGTTCTTC,CASSLTSGGTINNEQFF
.,TRBJ2-7,.,TRBV27,TGTGCCAGCAGTTTTTCTAGCGAATCCTCCTACGAGCAGTACTTC,CASSFSSESSYEQYF
once,TRBJ1-5,.,TRBV19,TGTGCCAGTAGTATTCATGGGGCCCAGCAGCCCCAGCATTTT,CASSIHGAQQPQHF
.,TRBJ1-1,.,TRBV7-9,TGTGCCAGCAGCTTCAGGGGTGGCACTGAAGCTTTCTTT,CASSFRGGTEAFF
.,TRBJ2-2,TRBD1,TRBV7-7,TGTGCTAGCAGCTTAGGGACAGTCACCGGGGAGCTGTTTTTT,CASSLGTVTGELFF
.,TRBJ1-2,TRBD1,TRBV9,TGTGCCAGCAGCGTGGACCCGACAGGGTCTCTTGGCTACACCTTC,CASSVDPTGSLGYTF
.,TRBJ2-7,TRBD2,TRBV7-2,TGTGCCAGCACCCCTACTAGCGGGGGATTCTACGAGCAGTACTTC,CASTPTSGGFYEQYF
.,TRBJ1-2,.,TRBV21-1,TGTGCCAGCAGCAAAGCTAGGATGGGACAGAATAACTATGGCTACACCTTC,CASSKARMGQNNYGYTF
.,TRBJ2-7,TRBD2,TRBV30,TGTGCCTGGAGGAGGCCCCGTGGACTAGCGGGAGCCTACGAGCAGTACTTC,CAWRRPRGLAGAYEQYF
.,TRBJ1-5,TRBD1,TRBV27,TGTGCCAGCAGTTCATTGACAGGGAGCCTACGCCAGCCCCAGCATTTT,CASSSLTGSLRQPQHF
.,TRBJ1-2,.,TRBV6-5,TGTGCCACCACGAGGGAGGGAGGATATGGCTACACCTTC,CATTREGGYGYTF
.,TRBJ2-7,TRBD1,TRBV5-7,TGTGCCAGCAGCCGAAAAACTGGACAGGGCCCCGACGAGCAGTACTTC,CASSRKTGQGPDEQYF
.,TRBJ2-3,TRBD2,TRBV9,TGTGCCAGCAGTCTCAGCGGGGGGGCGACAGATACGCAGTATTTT,CASSLSGGATDTQYF
.,TRBJ1-1,.,TRBV5-4,TGTGCCAGCAGCTTGTTGGCGACAATGAACACTGAAGCTTTCTTT,CASSLLATMNTEAFF
.,TRBJ1-3,.,TRBV12-5,TGTGCTAGTGGGCCCCTAAGGGGCACTCGAAACACCATATATTTT,CASGPLRGTRNTIYF
few,TRBJ1-6,TRBD1,TRBV19,TGTGCCGCAAACAGGGGCGATTATAATTCACCCCTCCACTTT,CAANRGDYNSPLHF
.,TRBJ1-3,.,TRBV29-1,TGCAGCGTTGAAGATCGGGCCAGGGTAAGCTCTGGAAACACCATATATTTT,CSVEDRARVSSGNTIYF
few,TRBJ1-2,.,TRBV19,TGTGCCAGTAGTATTGGAGGGTCTGGCTACACCTTC,CASSIGGSGYTF
.,TRBJ1-5,.,TRBV18,TGTGCCAGCTCGAAGGCAGGGGATCAGCCCCAGCATTTT,CASSKAGDQPQHF
few,TRBJ2-7,TRBD2,TRBV6-6,TGTGCCAGCAGTTACGGGGGGACTAGCGGGCAGGACGAGCAGTACTTC,CASSYGGTSGQDEQYF
.,TRBJ2-3,TRBD2,TRBV7-9,TGTGCCAGCAGCTCCGGACTAGTGGCAGATACGCAGTATTTT,CASSSGLVADTQYF
.,TRBJ2-7,.,TRBV2,TGTGCCAGCATAACGGGGGTTACCTACGAGCAGTACTTC,CASITGVTYEQYF
.,TRBJ1-2,TRBD1,TRBV7-6,TGTGCCAGCAGCGCTGATGACAGGGGCTATGGCTACACCTTC,CASSADDRGYGYTF
.,TRBJ2-7,.,TRBV5-6,TGTGCCAGCAGCTTGGGTAATCCTTACGAGCAGTACTTC,CASSLGNPYEQYF
.,TRBJ2-3,TRBD2,TRBV6-4,TGTGCCAGCAGTGGGGGACTAGAATCAGATACGCAGTATTTT,CASSGGLESDTQYF
once,TRBJ2-7,TRBD1,TRBV19,TGTGCCAGTAGTCGGGATCCCGGGACAGCTTACGAGCAGTACTTC,CASSRDPGTAYEQYF
.,TRBJ2-1,.,TRBV7-8,TGTGCCAGCAGCTTGCCAGGGCCGTACAATGAGCAGTTCTTC,CASSLPGPYNEQFF
.,TRBJ2-2,.,TRBV9,TGTGCCAGCAGCGTAGGTGGCCAGGCCAACACCGGGGAGCTGTTTTTT,CASSVGGQANTGELFF
.,TRBJ2-3,.,TRBV7-3,TGTGCCAGCAGCTTCACGAACCAGGGGGATACGCAGTATTTT,CASSFTNQGDTQYF